Listed below are T cell receptor beta chains from one sample, sequenced in a study of T cell changes during pregnancy in multiple sclerosis. Clones were read by immunoSEQ multiplex PCR, and TCRdb kept only the in-frame ones, dropping some. The data show around 64,000 clones, with around 90% seen just once and just under 0.3% held by the top ten. The sequenced sample was CD4+ T cells from peripheral blood mononuclear cells, obtained after pregnancy. The receptors were sampled from a female donor with multiple sclerosis, enrolled in a pregnancy study. Both conserved end residues are part of each CDR3. Fields, in order: clone size, J gene, D gene, V gene, CDR3 DNA, CDR3 protein. A D gene is named only where the DNA matches it firmly. For some rows the clone size is stated as once, few or many, or as a class when expanded; others skip it.

clone size: .
J gene: TRBJ2-7
D gene: .
V gene: TRBV6-1
CDR3 DNA: TGTGCCAGCAGAGCAAAGCACGAGCAGTACTTC
CDR3 protein: CASRAKHEQYF

clone size: .
J gene: TRBJ1-4
D gene: .
V gene: TRBV10-3
CDR3 DNA: TGTGCCACCAAACTGGACAGCCTGAATGAAAAACTGTTTTTT
CDR3 protein: CATKLDSLNEKLFF

clone size: .
J gene: TRBJ2-7
D gene: .
V gene: TRBV9
CDR3 DNA: TGTGCCAGCAGCGCAGTAGGGGGGGAATCCGGTAACGAGCAGTACTTC
CDR3 protein: CASSAVGGESGNEQYF

clone size: .
J gene: TRBJ1-2
D gene: .
V gene: TRBV5-4
CDR3 DNA: TGTGCCAGCAGCTCACTGGGACTCACATATGGCTACACCTTC
CDR3 protein: CASSSLGLTYGYTF

clone size: .
J gene: TRBJ2-1
D gene: TRBD2
V gene: TRBV5-1
CDR3 DNA: TGCGCCAGCAGCTTGAGTGCGGGGGGCTACAATGAGCAGTTCTTC
CDR3 protein: CASSLSAGGYNEQFF

clone size: .
J gene: TRBJ2-2
D gene: TRBD1
V gene: TRBV19
CDR3 DNA: TGTGCCACCCGATCACTGGGACAGGGCCCGAACACCGGGGAGCTGTTTTTT
CDR3 protein: CATRSLGQGPNTGELFF

clone size: .
J gene: TRBJ2-7
D gene: TRBD1
V gene: TRBV6-1
CDR3 DNA: TGTGCCAGCAGGACGGACAGGGCCCCCTCCTACGAGCAGTACTTC
CDR3 protein: CASRTDRAPSYEQYF

clone size: .
J gene: TRBJ2-7
D gene: .
V gene: TRBV5-6
CDR3 DNA: TGTGCCAGCAGCTTGGCCAGGTGGGTAGCCTACGAGCAGTACTTC
CDR3 protein: CASSLARWVAYEQYF

clone size: .
J gene: TRBJ1-1
D gene: .
V gene: TRBV10-3
CDR3 DNA: TGTGCCATCAGTGAGCCAGGGCGGGGAACTGAAGCTTTCTTT
CDR3 protein: CAISEPGRGTEAFF

clone size: .
J gene: TRBJ2-2
D gene: TRBD2
V gene: TRBV2
CDR3 DNA: TGTGCCAGCAGAGGTCCCGGGACTAGCGGCGTAAACAAGCTGTTTTTT
CDR3 protein: CASRGPGTSGVNKLFF

clone size: .
J gene: TRBJ2-1
D gene: .
V gene: TRBV19
CDR3 DNA: TGTGCCAGCGGGTCGTACAATGAGCAGTTCTTC
CDR3 protein: CASGSYNEQFF

clone size: .
J gene: TRBJ1-4
D gene: .
V gene: TRBV15
CDR3 DNA: TGTGCCACCAGCCCACAGGGTCCTAATGAAAAACTGTTTTTT
CDR3 protein: CATSPQGPNEKLFF

clone size: .
J gene: TRBJ2-7
D gene: TRBD1
V gene: TRBV18
CDR3 DNA: TGTGCCAGCGCCTCCCAACAGGGGGACGAGCAGTACTTC
CDR3 protein: CASASQQGDEQYF

clone size: .
J gene: TRBJ1-5
D gene: TRBD1
V gene: TRBV2
CDR3 DNA: TGTGCCAGCAGAGATAGGGACAGTAGCAGGCAGCCCCAGCATTTT
CDR3 protein: CASRDRDSSRQPQHF

clone size: .
J gene: TRBJ2-7
D gene: TRBD1
V gene: TRBV6-6
CDR3 DNA: TGTGCCAGCAGTTCCAGGGGACAGGCTGAGCAGTACTTC
CDR3 protein: CASSSRGQAEQYF

clone size: .
J gene: TRBJ1-5
D gene: .
V gene: TRBV4-1
CDR3 DNA: TGCGCCAGCAGCCAAGGAACCAGGGGTCGAGATCAGCCCCAGCATTTT
CDR3 protein: CASSQGTRGRDQPQHF

clone size: .
J gene: TRBJ1-1
D gene: TRBD1
V gene: TRBV4-1
CDR3 DNA: TGCGCCAGCAGCCAAGATGCGACAGGGGGATTGGGCACTGAAGCTTTCTTT
CDR3 protein: CASSQDATGGLGTEAFF

clone size: .
J gene: TRBJ1-2
D gene: .
V gene: TRBV5-5
CDR3 DNA: TGTGCCAGCAGTTTCGGACAGCTTGCTAACTATGGCTACACCTTC
CDR3 protein: CASSFGQLANYGYTF

clone size: .
J gene: TRBJ2-1
D gene: TRBD1
V gene: TRBV2
CDR3 DNA: TGTGCCAGCACAGGGGGCTATGAGCAGTTCTTC
CDR3 protein: CASTGGYEQFF

clone size: .
J gene: TRBJ1-1
D gene: .
V gene: TRBV30
CDR3 DNA: TGTGCCTGGGGCGGCAGTATGGACACTGAAGCTTTCTTT
CDR3 protein: CAWGGSMDTEAFF

clone size: .
J gene: TRBJ2-7
D gene: .
V gene: TRBV14
CDR3 DNA: TGTGCCAGCAGCCAAGGTTTAGTTCAGTACTTC
CDR3 protein: CASSQGLVQYF

clone size: .
J gene: TRBJ2-1
D gene: TRBD2
V gene: TRBV5-5
CDR3 DNA: TGTGCCAGCAGCTTGAAGGGACTAGGGGAGGGATACAATGAGCAGTTCTTC
CDR3 protein: CASSLKGLGEGYNEQFF

clone size: .
J gene: TRBJ1-2
D gene: .
V gene: TRBV19
CDR3 DNA: TGTGCCAGTAGTTACTTTACAGGGCAAGCTAACTATGGCTACACCTTC
CDR3 protein: CASSYFTGQANYGYTF

clone size: .
J gene: TRBJ1-1
D gene: TRBD1
V gene: TRBV5-1
CDR3 DNA: TGCGCCAGCAAGTCGTCAGGGGGAAGGACTGAAGCTTTCTTT
CDR3 protein: CASKSSGGRTEAFF

clone size: .
J gene: TRBJ2-7
D gene: TRBD2
V gene: TRBV11-2
CDR3 DNA: TGTGCCAGCAGCACCCGGACTAGCGGGCTGGTGGGCGAGCAGTACTTC
CDR3 protein: CASSTRTSGLVGEQYF

clone size: once
J gene: TRBJ2-7
D gene: .
V gene: TRBV10-3
CDR3 DNA: TGTGCCATCAGTGAGTCGACAGTACCAGGTCAGCAGTACTTC
CDR3 protein: CAISESTVPGQQYF

clone size: .
J gene: TRBJ2-2
D gene: .
V gene: TRBV5-6
CDR3 DNA: TGTGCCAGCAGCTTGATGTCGGCAGGGAACACCGGGGAGCTGTTTTTT
CDR3 protein: CASSLMSAGNTGELFF

clone size: .
J gene: TRBJ2-5
D gene: .
V gene: TRBV20-1
CDR3 DNA: TGCAGTCCCGGGTTCCAAGAGACCCAGTACTTC
CDR3 protein: CSPGFQETQYF

clone size: .
J gene: TRBJ1-6
D gene: .
V gene: TRBV30
CDR3 DNA: TGTGCCTGGGCCCGGGATCCAAATTCACCCCTCCACTTT
CDR3 protein: CAWARDPNSPLHF

clone size: .
J gene: TRBJ2-7
D gene: TRBD1
V gene: TRBV7-2
CDR3 DNA: TGTGCCAGCAGCTTAGCGGGACAGGGGGCCAACGAGCAGTACTTC
CDR3 protein: CASSLAGQGANEQYF

clone size: .
J gene: TRBJ2-5
D gene: TRBD2
V gene: TRBV6-1
CDR3 DNA: TGTGCCACGAACACTTTTCGGGGGGATCAAGAGACCCAGTACTTC
CDR3 protein: CATNTFRGDQETQYF

clone size: .
J gene: TRBJ1-3
D gene: .
V gene: TRBV7-9
CDR3 DNA: TGTGCCAGCAGCTTGGGCGGAAACACCATATATTTT
CDR3 protein: CASSLGGNTIYF

clone size: .
J gene: TRBJ1-4
D gene: TRBD1
V gene: TRBV27
CDR3 DNA: TGTGCCAGCAGTAAGGGACAGGGGGCTGGGAAACTGTTTTTT
CDR3 protein: CASSKGQGAGKLFF

clone size: .
J gene: TRBJ2-2
D gene: .
V gene: TRBV2
CDR3 DNA: TGTGCCAGCAAGGGACTTTGGAACACCGGGGAGCTGTTTTTT
CDR3 protein: CASKGLWNTGELFF

clone size: .
J gene: TRBJ1-4
D gene: .
V gene: TRBV19
CDR3 DNA: TGTGCCAGTAGCTCTCAAACCGGGGTCCTAAATGAAAAACTGTTTTTT
CDR3 protein: CASSSQTGVLNEKLFF

clone size: .
J gene: TRBJ2-7
D gene: TRBD2
V gene: TRBV28
CDR3 DNA: TGTGCCAGCCCCAGAGCGGGAGGGTGGGGCTTC
CDR3 protein: CASPRAGGWGF

clone size: .
J gene: TRBJ2-3
D gene: TRBD2
V gene: TRBV29-1
CDR3 DNA: TGCAGCGTTGAGGTTAGCGGGGGGCCAGATACGCAGTATTTT
CDR3 protein: CSVEVSGGPDTQYF

clone size: .
J gene: TRBJ2-5
D gene: TRBD1
V gene: TRBV29-1
CDR3 DNA: TGCAGCATCCGGACAGGGGGGGAAGAGACCCAGTACTTC
CDR3 protein: CSIRTGGEETQYF

clone size: .
J gene: TRBJ1-5
D gene: .
V gene: TRBV27
CDR3 DNA: TGTGCCAGCAGTCCAACCTATAGCAATCAGCCCCAGCATTTT
CDR3 protein: CASSPTYSNQPQHF

clone size: .
J gene: TRBJ1-1
D gene: .
V gene: TRBV28
CDR3 DNA: TGTGCCAGCAGTTCGGGAGCGAACACTGAAGCTTTCTTT
CDR3 protein: CASSSGANTEAFF

clone size: .
J gene: TRBJ1-2
D gene: .
V gene: TRBV5-4
CDR3 DNA: TGTGCCAGCAGCTTAGTGGGACAAACCTATGGCTACACCTTC
CDR3 protein: CASSLVGQTYGYTF

clone size: .
J gene: TRBJ2-2
D gene: TRBD1
V gene: TRBV4-2
CDR3 DNA: TGTGCCAGCAGCCAAGTAACAGGGGCCAACACCGGGGAGCTGTTTTTT
CDR3 protein: CASSQVTGANTGELFF

clone size: .
J gene: TRBJ1-2
D gene: .
V gene: TRBV11-2
CDR3 DNA: TGTGCCAGCAGCTTAGGTCGTCAGGGGGGCTACACCTTC
CDR3 protein: CASSLGRQGGYTF

clone size: .
J gene: TRBJ2-1
D gene: .
V gene: TRBV6-1
CDR3 DNA: TGTGCCAGCAGGTTATCGGGCTCCTACAATGAGCAGTTCTTC
CDR3 protein: CASRLSGSYNEQFF

clone size: .
J gene: TRBJ1-1
D gene: .
V gene: TRBV29-1
CDR3 DNA: TGCAGCGTTGATGACAGAAACACTGAAGCTTTCTTT
CDR3 protein: CSVDDRNTEAFF

clone size: .
J gene: TRBJ1-2
D gene: .
V gene: TRBV5-4
CDR3 DNA: TGTGCCAGCAGCATCCAGGGACAACAAAACACCTTC
CDR3 protein: CASSIQGQQNTF

clone size: once
J gene: TRBJ2-1
D gene: .
V gene: TRBV27
CDR3 DNA: TGTGCCAGCAGTGGGCTAGGGGGAAGGGGCAATGAGCAGTTCTTC
CDR3 protein: CASSGLGGRGNEQFF

clone size: .
J gene: TRBJ2-1
D gene: TRBD2
V gene: TRBV30
CDR3 DNA: TGTGCCTTTGGACGGCTAGCGGGTGGAAGACAGTTCTTC
CDR3 protein: CAFGRLAGGRQFF

clone size: .
J gene: TRBJ2-3
D gene: .
V gene: TRBV6-8
CDR3 DNA: TGTGCCAGCAGTTACTCACGAGCGTTTAGCACAGATACGCAGTATTTT
CDR3 protein: CASSYSRAFSTDTQYF

clone size: .
J gene: TRBJ2-7
D gene: .
V gene: TRBV27
CDR3 DNA: TGTGCCAGCAGTACTACGACTGGCTACGAGCAGTACTTC
CDR3 protein: CASSTTTGYEQYF

clone size: .
J gene: TRBJ2-3
D gene: TRBD1
V gene: TRBV18
CDR3 DNA: TGTGCCAGCTCACGGACAGGGGCCTACACAGATACGCAGTATTTT
CDR3 protein: CASSRTGAYTDTQYF

clone size: .
J gene: TRBJ1-6
D gene: TRBD1
V gene: TRBV18
CDR3 DNA: TGTGCCAGCTCACTACAGGACAGGGCGGGCTCACCCCTCCACTTT
CDR3 protein: CASSLQDRAGSPLHF

clone size: .
J gene: TRBJ1-2
D gene: .
V gene: TRBV4-2
CDR3 DNA: TGTGCCAGCAGCCAAGGGGAGAGGGTTTCGGGCAACTATGGCTACACCTTC
CDR3 protein: CASSQGERVSGNYGYTF

clone size: .
J gene: TRBJ1-1
D gene: .
V gene: TRBV27
CDR3 DNA: TGTGCCAGCAGCCGGACGACAGGATTGAACACTGAAGCTTTCTTT
CDR3 protein: CASSRTTGLNTEAFF

clone size: .
J gene: TRBJ1-1
D gene: .
V gene: TRBV7-8
CDR3 DNA: TGTGCCAGCAGCTTAATTCAGGGGAAGAACACTGAAGCTTTCTTT
CDR3 protein: CASSLIQGKNTEAFF

clone size: .
J gene: TRBJ2-7
D gene: TRBD2
V gene: TRBV6-5
CDR3 DNA: TGTGCCAGCAGTTACGCTAGCGGGAGCAACTACGAGCAGTACTTC
CDR3 protein: CASSYASGSNYEQYF

clone size: .
J gene: TRBJ2-3
D gene: TRBD1
V gene: TRBV28
CDR3 DNA: TGTGCCAGCTGTCGTCGGACAGGGGCAGATACGCAGTATTTT
CDR3 protein: CASCRRTGADTQYF